This TCR beta chain originates from a study of cytomegalovirus exposure and HLA in healthy donors. The CDR3 is made up of 17 amino acids. The junction had 5 bases not matched to a gene; V was cut back by 5 bases and J by 3 bases. Germline CDR1 is KGHSH and CDR2 is LQKENI. In the PCR, 60 Vbeta and 13 Jbeta primers were used. Here immunoSEQ multiplex PCR was the method, and the copy in TCRdb shows in-frame clones only, minus some. The data hold some 120,000 clones, with about 79% observed a single time. This clone was counted only a few times. The TCR was taken from a woman under 30 in good health and CMV-seropositive. Sequencing used PBMCs. The chain links TRBV18 to TRBJ2-1; TRBD2 matches at 15 bases. In DNA form, the CDR3 reads TGTGCCAGCTCATCGGGACTAGCGGGGGGCCGCTACAATGAGCAGTTCTTC. Residues: CASSSGLAGGRYNEQFF. The complete variable domain, with remaining parts taken from reference TRBV18 and TRBJ2-1, reads NAGVMQNPRHLVRRRGQEARLRCSPMKGHSHVYWYRQLPEEGLKFMVYLQKENIIDESGMPKERFSAEFPKEGPSILRIQQVVRGDSAAYFCASSSGLAGGRYNEQFFGPGTRLTVL.